This T cell receptor (beta chain) stems from a study of CD8 T cells in Susac syndrome. Whole-study context: Sequenced Susac syndrome patients included roughly 6 with clinically active disease and about eight in remission.

CDR1 and CDR2 from the germline V gene are MNHNS and SASEGT. This CDR3 contains 17 residues. After removal of 6 bases from V and 4 bases from J, the junction contained 11 bases not matched to a gene. To note about this clonotype: Its specificity is not known.

Study results and caveats: It was acknowledged in the study that its TCR sequencing and HLA analysis involved a relatively small number of individuals.

Reverse transcription of roughly 0.45 to 1 ug RNA was performed with random hexamers. TCRdb redid the calling of the immunoSEQ multiplex PCR reads with MiXCR, one entry per CDR3 protein. The table shows around 200,000 distinct CDR3 sequences, with 85% to 95% occurring only once. The rearrangement uses TRBV6-1 and TRBJ2-7; TRBD2 aligns across 14 bases. This receptor was identified in a human donor with Susac syndrome. The specimen was CD4+ T cells from PBMCs. The CDR3 nucleotides are TGTGCCAGCAGCGCGACTAGCGGGAGGGCCTTATTTTACGAGCAGTACTTC. It codes for CASSATSGRALFYEQYF.